This T cell receptor beta chain derives from a study of CD8+ T cells in alopecia areata. The wider study: Each recipient was a 7-10-week-old female C3H/HeJ mouse given skin from an approximately 6-13-month-old C3H/HeJ donor with spontaneous alopecia.

Reverse transcribed after extraction, RNA yielded cDNA as the sequencing template. The protocol was immunoSEQ multiplex PCR, while the TCRdb copy is restricted to in-frame clones and leaves out a portion. The record shows about 270,000 clones for this sample, with no singletons present. Germline V gene sequence: CDR1 NSHNY, CDR2 SYGAGN. CDR3 length: 12 amino acids. Study-wide results and caveats: There were also resident alphabeta T cells of normal skin sequenced in scalp samples. Relative to mice, TCR sharing across patients was less clear, a difference possibly HLA-related.

This clone was picked up a small number of times. Its specificity is not known. The listed genes are named as in mouse. The read ends 4 residues early relative to the CDR3; the germline J gene fills the gap. Cutaneous lymph nodes were pooled and cells sorted by CD4, CD8alpha, NKG2D, NKG2ACE and more. J is TRBJ2-7 and V is TRBV13-1, with D tentatively TRBD1 (6 bases). The clonotype originates from a C3H/HeJ mouse with alopecia areata. The strain's MHC type: H2-k. The sample was CD4+ T cells sorted from a lymph node. CDR3 protein: CASSDTGNEQYF. The part of the CDR3 DNA that was read is TGTGCCAGCAGTGATACAGGGAAT.